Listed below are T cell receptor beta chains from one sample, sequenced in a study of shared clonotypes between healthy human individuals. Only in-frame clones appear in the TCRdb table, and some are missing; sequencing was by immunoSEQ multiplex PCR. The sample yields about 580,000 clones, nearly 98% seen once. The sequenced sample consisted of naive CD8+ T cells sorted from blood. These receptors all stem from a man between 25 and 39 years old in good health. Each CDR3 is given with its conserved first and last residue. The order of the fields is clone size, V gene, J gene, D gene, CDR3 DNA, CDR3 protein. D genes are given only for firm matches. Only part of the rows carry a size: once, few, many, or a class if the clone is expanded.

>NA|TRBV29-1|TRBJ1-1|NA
TGCAGCGTTGAAGATCGGGCATCAGCTTTCTTT
CSVEDRASAFF
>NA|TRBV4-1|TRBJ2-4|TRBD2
TGCGCCAGCAGCCAAGCCGGGGGGGGCGCCAAAAACATTCAGTACTTC
CASSQAGGGAKNIQYF
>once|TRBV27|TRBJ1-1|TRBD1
TGTGCCAGCAGTCCCCTCACAGGGGTCGCCGAAGCTTTCTTT
CASSPLTGVAEAFF
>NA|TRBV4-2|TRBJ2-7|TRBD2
TGTGCCAGCAGCCGAGGCGGGAGTAAGATCGAGCAGTACTTC
CASSRGGSKIEQYF
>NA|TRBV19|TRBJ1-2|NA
TGTGCCAGTAGTCGGTCTTCCTATGGCTACACCTTC
CASSRSSYGYTF
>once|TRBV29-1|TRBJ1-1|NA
TGCAGCGTTGAAGGGAGTAGGGGAGCTTTCTTT
CSVEGSRGAFF
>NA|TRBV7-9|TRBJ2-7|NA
TGTGCCAGCAGTTATGACAGCCCCATCTACGAGCAGTACTTC
CASSYDSPIYEQYF
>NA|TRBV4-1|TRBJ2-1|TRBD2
TGCGCCAGCAGCCAAGAACTAGCGGCTCCCTACAATGAGCAGTTCTTC
CASSQELAAPYNEQFF
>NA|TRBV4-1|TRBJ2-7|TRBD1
TGCGCCAGCAGCCACCTGACAGGGGGAACCTACGAGCAGTACTTC
CASSHLTGGTYEQYF
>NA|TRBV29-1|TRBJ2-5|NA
TGCAGCGGGGCCGACGTACAAGAGACCCAGTACTTC
CSGADVQETQYF
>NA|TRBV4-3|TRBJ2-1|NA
TGCGCCAGCAGCCAAGACAATGAGCAGTTCTTC
CASSQDNEQFF
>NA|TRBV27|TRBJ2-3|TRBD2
TGTGCCAGCAGTCCAGGTTTTAGCGGGAGGCCTAGCACAGATACGCAGTATTTT
CASSPGFSGRPSTDTQYF
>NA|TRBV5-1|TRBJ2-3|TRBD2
TGCGCCAGCAGCACCGAAGGACTAGCGGGAGTGACAGATACGCAGTATTTT
CASSTEGLAGVTDTQYF
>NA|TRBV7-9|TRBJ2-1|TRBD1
TGTGCCAGCAGCTGGAGACAGGGGGCGAATAATGAGCAGTTCTTC
CASSWRQGANNEQFF
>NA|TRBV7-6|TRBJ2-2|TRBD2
TGTGCCAGCAGCTCGGGACTAGCGGGAGGGAGTATCACCGGGGAGCTGTTTTTT
CASSSGLAGGSITGELFF
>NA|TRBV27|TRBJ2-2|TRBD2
TGTGCCAGCAGTATATGGAGCGGGAGAAACACCGGGGAGCTGTTTTTT
CASSIWSGRNTGELFF
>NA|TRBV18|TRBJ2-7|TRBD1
TGTGCCAGCTGGGCCGGGACAGGTATCTACGAGCAGTACTTC
CASWAGTGIYEQYF
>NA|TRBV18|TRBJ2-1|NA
TGTGCCAGCTCACCATCGGGCTCCTACAATGAGCAGTTCTTC
CASSPSGSYNEQFF
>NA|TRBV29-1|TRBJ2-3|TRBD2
TGCAGCGTTGACACTAGCGGGAGATATGATACGCAGTATTTT
CSVDTSGRYDTQYF
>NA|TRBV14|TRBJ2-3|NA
TGTGCCAGCAGCCAAGCCACTTGGGATACGCAGTATTTT
CASSQATWDTQYF
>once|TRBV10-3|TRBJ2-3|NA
TGTGCCATCAGCCACAGAAGTTTGGCAGATACGCAGTATTTT
CAISHRSLADTQYF
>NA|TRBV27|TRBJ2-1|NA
TGTGCCAGCAGTTTTGGATCCTACAATGAGCAGTTCTTC
CASSFGSYNEQFF
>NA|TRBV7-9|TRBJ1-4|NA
TGTGCCAGCAGCTTAGTGGGAAATGAAAAACTGTTTTTT
CASSLVGNEKLFF
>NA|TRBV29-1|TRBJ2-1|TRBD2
TGCAGTTCCGAGGGCGGGAGGGCAGGAGAGCAGTTCTTC
CSSEGGRAGEQFF
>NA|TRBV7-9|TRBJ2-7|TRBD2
TGTGCCAGCACCGCGGGGGGGAGCTACGAGCAGTACTTC
CASTAGGSYEQYF
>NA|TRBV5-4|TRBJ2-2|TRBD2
TGTGCCAGCAGCCCCACTAGCGGGAGTAACACCGGGGAGCTGTTTTTT
CASSPTSGSNTGELFF
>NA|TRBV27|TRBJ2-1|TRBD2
TGTGCCAGCGGGACTAACAACCGCGAGCAGTTCTTC
CASGTNNREQFF
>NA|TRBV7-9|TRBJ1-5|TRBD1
TGTGCCAGCAGAGGACAGGGCAGCAATCAGCCCCAGCATTTT
CASRGQGSNQPQHF
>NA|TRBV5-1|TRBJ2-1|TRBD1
TGCGCCAGCAGCCCAGGACAGGGGTGGTACAATGAGCAGTTCTTC
CASSPGQGWYNEQFF
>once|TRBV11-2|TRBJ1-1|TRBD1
TGTGCCAGCAGACCTACAGGGGAGACTGAAGCTTTCTTT
CASRPTGETEAFF
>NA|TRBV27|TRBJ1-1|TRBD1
TGTGCCAGCAGTCCGGCAGGGGGCAACACTGAAGCTTTCTTT
CASSPAGGNTEAFF
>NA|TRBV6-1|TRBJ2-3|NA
TGTGCCAGCAGTGAAGCGCAGGTGACGTCGACAGATACGCAGTATTTT
CASSEAQVTSTDTQYF
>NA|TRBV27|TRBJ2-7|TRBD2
TGTGCCAGCAGCCTATTATTCGGGACTAGCGGATACGAGCAGTACTTC
CASSLLFGTSGYEQYF